Listed here are 17 T cell receptor beta chains from one sample, sequenced in a study of blood T cell repertoires in COVID-19. TCRdb's table, derived via immunoSEQ multiplex PCR, lists solely in-frame clones and lacks some. This table holds about 200,000 clones, roughly 90% found once. Sequences were obtained from peripheral blood. The receptors come from a man in his late teens or twenties with active or convalescent COVID-19.

The chain carries TRBV30 and TRBJ1-1, with 7 bases matching TRBD1. In germline, CDR1 is GTSNPN, CDR2 SVGIG (reference sequence). The V gene end was trimmed by 5 bases and the J gene end by 3 bases; junction bases not matched to a gene: 3. CDR3 length: 12 amino acids. CDR3 in DNA: TGTGCCTGGGCAGGGGGTCACACTGAAGCTTTCTTT. This translates into CAWAGGHTEAFF.

The J gene is TRBJ2-3, the V gene TRBV5-1; possible D gene TRBD1, 5 bases. Germline loops: CDR1 SGHRS, CDR2 YFSETQ. The length of the CDR3 is 18 residues. The V end was cut by 1 base, the J end by 2 bases, with 20 bases between. The DNA of the CDR3 is TGCGCCAGCAGCTTGAAGACAGATCCCCCTCGTTACACAGATACGCAGTATTTT. Its protein is CASSLKTDPPRYTDTQYF.

The V call is TRBV3-1 (or the pseudogene TRBV3-2), the J call TRBJ2-5, with TRBD2 matching 9 bases. With 5 bases clipped from V and 0 bases from J, the junction kept 4 bases outside the gene matches. Germline V CDR1 and CDR2: LGHDT, YNNKEL (reference sequence). The CDR3 extends over 15 amino acids. CDR3 loop: CASSFLAGDQETQYF. The CDR3 coding sequence is TGTGCCAGCAGCTTTTTAGCGGGGGACCAAGAGACCCAGTACTTC.

The genes are TRBV25-1 and TRBJ1-5, with TRBD1 matching over 7 bases. Trimming removed 6 bases from V and 2 bases from J; junction bases left unmatched: 4. This CDR3 has 14 residues. Germline V CDR1 and CDR2: MGHDK, SYGVNS. The CDR3 here is CASRATGGNQPQHF. Here the CDR3 DNA reads TGTGCCAGCAGGGCAACAGGGGGCAATCAGCCCCAGCATTTT.

The J gene is TRBJ2-7, the V gene TRBV9; 11 nucleotides line up with TRBD2. The length of the CDR3 is 15 residues. With 4 bases clipped from V and 3 bases from J, the junction kept 6 bases outside the gene matches. From germline, CDR1 is SGDLS and CDR2 YYNGEE. The CDR3 nucleotides read TGTGCCAGCAGCCCTACTAGCGGGAGTATCTACGAGCAGTACTTC. Protein sequence: CASSPTSGSIYEQYF.

V usage is TRBV6-6 and J usage is TRBJ2-1; possible D gene TRBD2, 6 bases. CDR1 and CDR2 (germline): MNHNY, SVGAGI (reference sequence). CDR3 length: 15 amino acids. Trimming pared 2 bases from V and 1 base from J, leaving 9 bases between. CDR3 nucleotide sequence: TGTGCCAGCAGTTACGGGACTGAATCCTACAATGAGCAGTTCTTC. It encodes CASSYGTESYNEQFF.

V and J are TRBV7-6 and TRBJ1-2; D might be TRBD1 (6 bases). CDR3 length: 14 residues. Deletions cut 5 bases from V and 5 bases from J, with 15 bases between. CDR1 SGHVS and CDR2 FNYEAQ come from the germline V gene. Here the CDR3 DNA reads TGTGCCAGCAGCCCCGAGCAACAGGGTTATGGCTACACCTTC. It encodes CASSPEQQGYGYTF.

The V call is TRBV5-4, the J call TRBJ2-1, with TRBD2 matching over 10 bases. Losses at the gene ends were 3 bases for V and 4 bases for J; bases not matched to a gene: 4. CDR3 size: 15 residues. Germline V gene sequence: CDR1 SGHNT, CDR2 YYREEE (reference sequence). The CDR3 bases are TGTGCCAGCAGCTCCGGGACTAGCGAATACAATGAGCAGTTCTTC. Translating it yields CASSSGTSEYNEQFF.

This rearrangement joins TRBV6-6 to TRBJ1-1, with 8 bases identical to TRBD1. V shed 2 bases and J 0 bases; nucleotides not matched to a gene: 5. Germline V gene sequence: CDR1 MNHNY, CDR2 SVGAGI (reference sequence). CDR3 length: 16 residues. CDR3 DNA: TGTGCCAGCAGTTACGCCCGACAGGGGATGAACACTGAAGCTTTCTTT. As protein: CASSYARQGMNTEAFF.

The chain has TRBV2 and TRBJ1-2; D perhaps matches TRBD1 (6 bases). Germline V gene lookup returns CDR1 SNHLY and CDR2 FYNNEI. V was clipped by 4 bases and J by 5 bases, with 11 bases between them. The CDR3 consists of 13 residues. CDR3 DNA: TGTGCCAGCAGTGGACAGGCCCCGTATGGCTACACCTTC. Amino acid sequence: CASSGQAPYGYTF.

This clone was counted once. The CDR3 region has the DNA TGCGCCAGCAGCCAAGGGACAGGGAAGGGTGGGTTGCCTGAAGCTTTCTTT. Encoded protein: CASSQGTGKGGLPEAFF. V usage is TRBV4-1 and J usage is TRBJ1-1, with TRBD1 matching 8 bases. Per germline, CDR1 MGHRA and CDR2 YSYEKL. The V segment lost 1 base and the J segment 6 bases; nucleotides outside the gene matches: 13. This CDR3 is built from 17 residues.

CDR3 sequence: CASGTGAGGRNEQFF. For the CDR3, the DNA is TGTGCCAGCGGAACGGGCGCGGGAGGGAGGAATGAGCAGTTCTTC. The chain is built from TRBV9 and TRBJ2-1, with 9 bases lining up with TRBD2. The CDR3 is 15 amino acids. Germline-derived CDR1 and CDR2 are SGDLS and YYNGEE. After removal of 7 bases from V and 7 bases from J, the junction contained 12 bases not matched to a gene.

The chain is built from TRBV11-3 and TRBJ2-3, with 11 positions matching TRBD2. CDR1 and CDR2 from the germline V gene are SGHNT and YENEEA. J gave up 4 bases and V 5 bases, and 5 bases lay outside the gene matches. This CDR3 contains 15 residues. In DNA, the CDR3 is TGTGCCAGCAGCCTCATAGCGGGAGGGGCAGATACGCAGTATTTT. Its translation is CASSLIAGGADTQYF.

V usage is TRBV2 and J usage is TRBJ1-2, with D tentatively TRBD1 (5 bases). CDR3 size: 16 residues. Trimming took 5 bases from V and 4 from J, leaving 20 bases between them. The germline CDR1 and CDR2 sequences are SNHLY and FYNNEI. The CDR3 nucleotides are TGTGCCAGCAGTACACGGGGGGGTATGGGTTCCTATGGCTACACCTTC. Protein: CASSTRGGMGSYGYTF. The whole variable domain, remainder taken from reference TRBV2 and TRBJ1-2, is EPEVTQTPSHQVTQMGQEVILRCVPISNHLYFYWYRQILGQKVEFLVSFYNNEISEKSEIFDDQFSVERPDGSNFTLKIRSTKLEDSAMYFCASSTRGGMGSYGYTFGSGTRLTVV.

The gene calls are TRBV6-5 and TRBJ2-2; 9 nucleotides agree with TRBD2. CDR3 length equals 16 residues. CDR1 MNHEY and CDR2 SVGAGI come from the germline V gene. V lost 4 bases, J lost 1 base, and 4 bases stayed unmatched. The CDR3 bases are TGTGCCAGCAGTTCTTTTAGCGGGGGGAACACCGGGGAGCTGTTTTTT. It codes for CASSSFSGGNTGELFF.

This chain links TRBV4-2 with TRBJ1-2; weak D call: TRBD1 (6 bases). Trimming stripped 1 base from V and 4 bases from J, with 13 bases between. CDR3 length equals 15 residues. CDR1 LGHNA and CDR2 YNFKEQ come from the germline V gene. CDR3 nucleotide sequence: TGTGCCAGCAGCCAAGTGAACGGGGACACCTATGGCTACACCTTC. Translated, it gives CASSQVNGDTYGYTF.

The DNA for the CDR3 is TGTGCCAGCTCACCACCGGGACTAGCGGGGGAGGAGCAGTACTTC. Translation: CASSPPGLAGEEQYF. V usage is TRBV18 and J usage is TRBJ2-7; 14 positions agree with TRBD2. Unmatched junction bases numbered 2, after V lost 0 bases and J lost 7 bases. The CDR3 is 15 amino acids. From germline, CDR1 is KGHSH and CDR2 LQKENI.